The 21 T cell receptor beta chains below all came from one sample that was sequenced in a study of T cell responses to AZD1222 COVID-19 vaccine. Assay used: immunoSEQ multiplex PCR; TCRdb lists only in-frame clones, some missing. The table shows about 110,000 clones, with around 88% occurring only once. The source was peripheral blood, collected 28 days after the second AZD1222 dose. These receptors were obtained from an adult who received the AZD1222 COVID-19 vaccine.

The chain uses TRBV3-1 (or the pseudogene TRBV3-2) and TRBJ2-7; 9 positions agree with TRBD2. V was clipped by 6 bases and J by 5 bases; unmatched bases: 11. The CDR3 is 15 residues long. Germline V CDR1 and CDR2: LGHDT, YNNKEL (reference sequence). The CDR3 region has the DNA TGTGCCAGCAGTCCGTCGACTAGCGGAGGCCACGAGCAGTACTTC. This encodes CASSPSTSGGHEQYF.

The CDR3 sequence: CASSPRLGEQFF. The CDR3 DNA is TGCGCCAGCAGCCCGCGATTGGGTGAGCAGTTCTTC. V and J are TRBV4-1 and TRBJ2-1; D unclear. V was clipped by 4 bases and J by 9 bases, with 10 bases between them. This CDR3 spans 12 amino acids. Looked up from germline, CDR1 is MGHRA and CDR2 is YSYEKL.

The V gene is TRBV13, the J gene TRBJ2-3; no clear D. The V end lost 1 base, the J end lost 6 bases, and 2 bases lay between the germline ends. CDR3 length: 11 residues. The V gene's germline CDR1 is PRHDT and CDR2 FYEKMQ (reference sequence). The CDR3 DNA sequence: TGTGCCAGCAGCTTAGTCGATACGCAGTATTTT. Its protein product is CASSLVDTQYF.

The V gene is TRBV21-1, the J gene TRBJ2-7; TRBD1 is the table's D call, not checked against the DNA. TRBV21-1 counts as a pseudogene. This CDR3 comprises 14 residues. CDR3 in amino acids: CASSRAQGSSEQYF. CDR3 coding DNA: TGTGCCAGCAGCAGAGCGCAGGGGTCTTCCGAGCAGTACTTC.

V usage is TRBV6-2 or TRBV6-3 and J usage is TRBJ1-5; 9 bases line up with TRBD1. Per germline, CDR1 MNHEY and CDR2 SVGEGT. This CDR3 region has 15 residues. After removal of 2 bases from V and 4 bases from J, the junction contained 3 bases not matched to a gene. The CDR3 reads CASSYGTGKNQPQHF. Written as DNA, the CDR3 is TGTGCCAGCAGTTACGGGACAGGGAAGAATCAGCCCCAGCATTTT.

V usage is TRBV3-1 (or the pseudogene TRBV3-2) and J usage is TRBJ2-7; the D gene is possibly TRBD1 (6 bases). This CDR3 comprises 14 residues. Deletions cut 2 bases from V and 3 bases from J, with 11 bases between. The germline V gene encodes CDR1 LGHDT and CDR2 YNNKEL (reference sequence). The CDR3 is CASSQRGQIYEQYF. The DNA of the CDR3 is TGTGCCAGCAGCCAACGTGGACAGATCTACGAGCAGTACTTC.

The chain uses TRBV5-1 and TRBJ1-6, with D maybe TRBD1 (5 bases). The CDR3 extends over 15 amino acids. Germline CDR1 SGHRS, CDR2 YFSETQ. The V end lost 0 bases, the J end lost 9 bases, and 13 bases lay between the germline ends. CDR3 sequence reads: CASSLASGEGSPLHF. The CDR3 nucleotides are TGCGCCAGCAGCTTGGCCTCGGGGGAGGGTTCACCCCTCCACTTT.

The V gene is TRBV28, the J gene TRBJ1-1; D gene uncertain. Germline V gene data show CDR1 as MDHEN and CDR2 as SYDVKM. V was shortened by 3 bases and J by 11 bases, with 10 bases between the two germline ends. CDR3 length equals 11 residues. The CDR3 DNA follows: TGTGCCAGCAGTTTGTACCAGAGGGCTTTCTTT. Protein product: CASSLYQRAFF.

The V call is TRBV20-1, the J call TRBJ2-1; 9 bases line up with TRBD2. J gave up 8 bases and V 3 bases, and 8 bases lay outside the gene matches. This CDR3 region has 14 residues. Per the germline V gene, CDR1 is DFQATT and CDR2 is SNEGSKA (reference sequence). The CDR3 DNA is TGCAGTGCTAGTCCCTGGACTAGCGAGGATGAGCAGTTCTTC. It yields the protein CSASPWTSEDEQFF.

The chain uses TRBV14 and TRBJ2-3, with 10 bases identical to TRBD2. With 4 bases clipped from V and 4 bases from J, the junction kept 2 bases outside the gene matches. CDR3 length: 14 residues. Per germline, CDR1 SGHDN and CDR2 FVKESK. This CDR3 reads CASSLAGGPDTQYF. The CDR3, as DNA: TGTGCCAGCAGCCTAGCGGGGGGCCCAGATACGCAGTATTTT.

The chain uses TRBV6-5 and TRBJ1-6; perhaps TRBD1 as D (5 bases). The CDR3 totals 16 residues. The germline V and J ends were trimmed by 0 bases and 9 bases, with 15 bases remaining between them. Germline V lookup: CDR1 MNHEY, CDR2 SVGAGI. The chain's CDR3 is CASSYSTQGLGSPLHF. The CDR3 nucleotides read TGTGCCAGCAGTTACTCGACCCAGGGACTGGGTTCACCCCTCCACTTT.

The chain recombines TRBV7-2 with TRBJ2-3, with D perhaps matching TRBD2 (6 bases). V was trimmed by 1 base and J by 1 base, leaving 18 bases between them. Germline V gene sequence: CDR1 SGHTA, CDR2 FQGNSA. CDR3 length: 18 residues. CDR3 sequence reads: CASSLVFGGAGRTDTQYF. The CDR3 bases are TGTGCCAGCAGCTTAGTTTTCGGCGGAGCGGGCCGCACAGATACGCAGTATTTT.

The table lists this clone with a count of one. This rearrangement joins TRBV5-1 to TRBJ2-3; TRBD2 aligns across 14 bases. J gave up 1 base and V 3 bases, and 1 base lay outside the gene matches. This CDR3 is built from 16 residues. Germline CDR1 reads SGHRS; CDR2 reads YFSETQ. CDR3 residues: CASSWTSGGRTDTQYF. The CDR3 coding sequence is TGCGCCAGCAGCTGGACTAGCGGGGGGCGCACAGATACGCAGTATTTT.

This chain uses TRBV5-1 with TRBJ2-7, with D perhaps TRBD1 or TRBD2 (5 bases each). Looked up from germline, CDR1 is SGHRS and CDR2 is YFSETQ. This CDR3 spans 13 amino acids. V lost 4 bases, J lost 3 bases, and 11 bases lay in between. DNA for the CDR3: TGCGCCAGCAGCCAAGGGACCGACTACGAGCAGTACTTC. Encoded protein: CASSQGTDYEQYF. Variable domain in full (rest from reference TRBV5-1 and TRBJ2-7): KAGVTQTPRYLIKTRGQQVTLSCSPISGHRSVSWYQQTPGQGLQFLFEYFSETQRNKGNFPGRFSGRQFSNSRSEMNVSTLELGDSALYLCASSQGTDYEQYFGPGTRLTVT.

CDR3 loop: CASSQMGGSGYTF. CDR3 DNA: TGTGCCAGCAGCCAGATGGGGGGTTCGGGCTACACCTTC. The chain carries TRBV4-2 and TRBJ1-2, with D possibly matching TRBD1 (5 bases). V was cut by 3 bases and J by 8 bases, with 13 bases left in between. The CDR3 is 13 amino acids. Germline assignment: CDR1 LGHNA and CDR2 YNFKEQ.

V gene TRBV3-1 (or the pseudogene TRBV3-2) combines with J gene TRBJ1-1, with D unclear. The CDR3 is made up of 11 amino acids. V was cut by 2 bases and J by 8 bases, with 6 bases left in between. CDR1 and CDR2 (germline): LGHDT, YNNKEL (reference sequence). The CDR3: CASSQSGEAFF. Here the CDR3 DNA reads TGTGCCAGCAGCCAATCGGGAGAAGCTTTCTTT.

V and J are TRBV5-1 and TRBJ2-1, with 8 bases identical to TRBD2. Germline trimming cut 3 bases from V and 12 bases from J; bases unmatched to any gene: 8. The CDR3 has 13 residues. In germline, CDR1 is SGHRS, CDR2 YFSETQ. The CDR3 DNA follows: TGCGCCAGCAGCTGGGATAGCGGGGAGGGGCAGTTCTTC. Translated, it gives CASSWDSGEGQFF.

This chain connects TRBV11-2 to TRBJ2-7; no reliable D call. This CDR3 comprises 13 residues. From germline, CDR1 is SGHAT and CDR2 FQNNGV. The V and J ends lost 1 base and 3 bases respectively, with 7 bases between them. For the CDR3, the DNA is TGTGCCAGCAGCTTAGGACCGGGCTACGAGCAGTACTTC. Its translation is CASSLGPGYEQYF.

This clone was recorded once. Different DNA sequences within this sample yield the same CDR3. The CDR3 coding sequence is TGTGCCAGCAGCCCGAGAGCAGGGGGCTACGAGCAGTACTTC. This encodes CASSPRAGGYEQYF. The V and J genes are TRBV11-2 and TRBJ2-7; 7 nucleotides match TRBD1. This CDR3 spans 14 amino acids. V gave up 5 bases and J gave up 3 bases; unmatched junction bases: 7. Germline V gene sequence: CDR1 SGHAT, CDR2 FQNNGV.

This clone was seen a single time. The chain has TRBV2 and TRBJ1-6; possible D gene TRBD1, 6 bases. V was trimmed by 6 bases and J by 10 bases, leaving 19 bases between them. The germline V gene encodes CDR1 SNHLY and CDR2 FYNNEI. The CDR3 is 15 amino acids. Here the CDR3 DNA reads TGTGCCAGCAGGTCCGACGGGACACGGGGGTCACCCCTCCACTTT. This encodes CASRSDGTRGSPLHF.

The CDR3 here is CASSPSGGFTEAFF. CDR3 DNA sequence: TGTGCCAGCAGCCCATCAGGGGGCTTCACTGAAGCTTTCTTT. The chain combines TRBV7-9 with TRBJ1-1; TRBD1 agrees at 8 bases. Per the germline V gene, CDR1 is SEHNR and CDR2 is FQNEAQ (reference sequence). J was trimmed by 4 bases and V by 5 bases; bases with no gene match: 6. CDR3 size: 14 residues.